The TCR beta chain under discussion was sequenced for a study of blood T cell repertoires in COVID-19. Across the whole study: T cells, B-cell-depleted T cells, or PBMCs supplied cDNA or gDNA.

The assay was immunoSEQ multiplex PCR, and TCRdb's table has in-frame clones only and misses some. The table has roughly 49,000 clones, about 91% seen once. The source of this sequence is a man in his 60s with active COVID-19. The sequencing input was peripheral blood.

CDR3 protein: CASSLRSASGRGNEQFF. Written as DNA, the CDR3 is TGTGCCAGCAGCTTAAGATCGGCCAGCGGGAGGGGTAATGAGCAGTTCTTC. The gene calls are TRBV7-2 and TRBJ2-1; the match to TRBD2 covers 10 bases. The germline CDR1 and CDR2 sequences are SGHTA and FQGNSA. V lost 2 bases and J lost 7; bases outside the gene matches: 11. CDR3 length: 17 residues.